Following are 8 T cell receptor beta chains from one sample sequenced in a study of T cells expressing NK-cell markers. For each CDR3 protein, TCRdb gives one entry from its re-call of the 5' RACE reads, without DNA. In all, the sample yields 200,000 to 300,000 distinct CDR3 sequences. The sample taken for sequencing was blood T cells: a sorted CD56 or NKG2C T cell subset, CD4+ or CD8+ T cells, or bulk PBMC T cells (not recorded which). These receptor sequences come from a man between 18 and 35 years old in good health.

The rearrangement joins TRBV10-3 to TRBJ1-1. Germline values: CDR1 ENHRY, CDR2 SYGVKD. The CDR3 is made up of 16 amino acids. CDR3: CAISDPGGHGDTEAFF.

The chain recombines TRBV6-5 with TRBJ2-7; without DNA, the TCRdb call of TRBD1 cannot be checked. The CDR3 is 13 amino acids. Germline V gene sequence: CDR1 MNHEY, CDR2 SVGAGI. CDR3 region: CASSLGQGGEQYF.

The rearrangement joins TRBV1 to TRBJ2-2; without DNA, the TCRdb call of TRBD1 cannot be checked. TRBV1 is a recognized pseudogene. The CDR3 is 17 residues long. CDR3 sequence reads: CTSSQPDRVGYTGELFF.

V gene TRBV6-2 or TRBV6-3 combines with J gene TRBJ2-1; TCRdb's D call of TRBD2 is untestable without DNA. This CDR3 is 15 amino acids long. Germline V gene lookup returns CDR1 MNHEY and CDR2 SVGEGT. The CDR3 sequence is CASSYKAGGTAEQFF.

The V gene is TRBV19, the J gene TRBJ2-1; there is no DNA to check the TCRdb D call of TRBD2. Germline V gene sequence: CDR1 LNHDA, CDR2 SQIVND (reference sequence). The CDR3 loop spans 15 amino acids. The CDR3 is CATSLAGGSYNEQFF.

The chain has TRBV7-2 and TRBJ2-3; TCRdb's D gene call, TRBD1, goes unchecked for lack of DNA. Per the germline V gene, CDR1 is SGHTA and CDR2 is FQGNSA. The CDR3 length is 13 residues. The CDR3 region is CASSPLRADTQYF. Drawing the rest from reference TRBV7-2 and TRBJ2-3, the complete variable domain is GAGVSQSPSNKVTEKGKDVELRCDPISGHTALYWYRQSLGQGLEFLIYFQGNSAPDKSGLPSDRFSAERTGGSVSTLTIQRTQQEDSAVYLCASSPLRADTQYFGPGTRLTVL.

This chain uses TRBV29-1 with TRBJ2-7; the D gene TCRdb calls, TRBD1, cannot be checked with no DNA. The CDR3 loop spans 12 amino acids. Germline assignment: CDR1 SQVTM and CDR2 ANQGSEA. CDR3 region: CSAGRGVLEQYF.

J is TRBJ2-2 and V is TRBV12-3 or TRBV12-4; TCRdb designates TRBD2, a call that cannot be tested without DNA. The CDR3 spans 16 residues. CDR3 sequence reads: CASSLRLAANTGELFF.